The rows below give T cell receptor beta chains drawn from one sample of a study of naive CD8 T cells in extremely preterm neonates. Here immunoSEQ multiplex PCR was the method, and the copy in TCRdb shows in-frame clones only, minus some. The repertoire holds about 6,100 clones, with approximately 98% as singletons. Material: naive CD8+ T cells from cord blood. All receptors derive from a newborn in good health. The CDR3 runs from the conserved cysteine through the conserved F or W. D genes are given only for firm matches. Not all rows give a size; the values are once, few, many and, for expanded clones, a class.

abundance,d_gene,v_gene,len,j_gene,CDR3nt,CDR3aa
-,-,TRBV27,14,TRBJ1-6,TGTGCCAGCAGTTTACAGGGGAATAATTCACCCCTCCACTTT,CASSLQGNNSPLHF
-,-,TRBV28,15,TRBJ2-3,TGTGCCAGCAGCCCTCGGACTGTCAGCACAGATACGCAGTATTTT,CASSPRTVSTDTQYF
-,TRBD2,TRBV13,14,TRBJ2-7,TGTGCCAGCAGCCTTGGGACTAGCGGCTACGAGCAGTACTTC,CASSLGTSGYEQYF
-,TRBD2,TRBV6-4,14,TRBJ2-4,TGTGCCAGCTCCGGGGGACTACTCGTATCCATTCAGTACTTC,CASSGGLLVSIQYF
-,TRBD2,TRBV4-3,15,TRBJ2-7,TGCGCCAGCAGCCAAGGCGGGGGGGCCCCCTACGAGCAGTACTTC,CASSQGGGAPYEQYF
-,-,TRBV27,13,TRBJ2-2,TGTGCCAGCGGGTTTAGCGGCACCGGGGAGCTGTTTTTT,CASGFSGTGELFF
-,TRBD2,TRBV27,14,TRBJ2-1,TGTGCCAGCAGCTTGGTTAGCGGGACCAATGAGCAGTTCTTC,CASSLVSGTNEQFF
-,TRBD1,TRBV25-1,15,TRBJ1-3,TGTGCCAGCAGTGAATGGACAGGGGGCCTGGACACCATATATTTT,CASSEWTGGLDTIYF
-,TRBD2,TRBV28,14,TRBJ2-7,TGTGCCAGCAGCGCTAGCGGGAGGGCCTACGAGCAGTACTTC,CASSASGRAYEQYF
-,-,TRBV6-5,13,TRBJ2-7,TGTGCCAGCAGTCCCCTCAGGGACTACGAGCAGTACTTC,CASSPLRDYEQYF
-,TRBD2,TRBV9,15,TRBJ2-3,TGTGCCAGCAGCGGACTAGCGGGGGGCACAGATACGCAGTATTTT,CASSGLAGGTDTQYF
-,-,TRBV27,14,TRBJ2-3,TGTGCCAGCAGTGGCCAGGGTAGCACAGATACGCAGTATTTT,CASSGQGSTDTQYF
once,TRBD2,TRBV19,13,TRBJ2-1,TGTGCCAGTGGGACTAGCGAATACAATGAGCAGTTCTTC,CASGTSEYNEQFF
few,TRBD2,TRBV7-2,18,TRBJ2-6,TGTGCCAGCAGCTTAGGGGCGCGGGGGGGCTCTGGGGCCAACGTCCTGACTTTC,CASSLGARGGSGANVLTF
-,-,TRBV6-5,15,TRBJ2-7,TGTGCCAGCAGTTATCCAGGACAGTGGCCCTACGAGCAGTACTTC,CASSYPGQWPYEQYF
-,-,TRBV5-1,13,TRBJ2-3,TGCGCCAGCAGCCCCCTTCCCACAGATACGCAGTATTTT,CASSPLPTDTQYF
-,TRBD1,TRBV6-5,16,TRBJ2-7,TGTGCCAGCAGTTATTGGGGGACAGGAAACTCCTACGAGCAGTACTTC,CASSYWGTGNSYEQYF